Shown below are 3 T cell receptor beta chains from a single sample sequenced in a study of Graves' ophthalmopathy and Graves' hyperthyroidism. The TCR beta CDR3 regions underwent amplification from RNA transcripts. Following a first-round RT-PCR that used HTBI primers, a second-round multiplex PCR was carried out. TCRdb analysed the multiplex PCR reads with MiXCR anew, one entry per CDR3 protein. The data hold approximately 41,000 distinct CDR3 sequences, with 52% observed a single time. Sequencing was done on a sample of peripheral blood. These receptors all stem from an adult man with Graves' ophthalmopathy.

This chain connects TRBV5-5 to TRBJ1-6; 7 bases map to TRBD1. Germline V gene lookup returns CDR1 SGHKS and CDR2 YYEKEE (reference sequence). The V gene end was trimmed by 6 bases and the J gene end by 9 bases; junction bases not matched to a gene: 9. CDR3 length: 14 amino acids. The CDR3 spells CASTTGAGVSPLHF. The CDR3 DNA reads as TGTGCCAGCACCACAGGGGCAGGGGTTTCACCCCTCCACTTT.

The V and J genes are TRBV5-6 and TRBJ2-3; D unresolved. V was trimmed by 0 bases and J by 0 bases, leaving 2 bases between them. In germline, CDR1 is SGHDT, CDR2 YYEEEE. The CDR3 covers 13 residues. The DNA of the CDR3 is TGTGCCAGCAGCTTGGGGAGCACAGATACGCAGTATTTT. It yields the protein CASSLGSTDTQYF.

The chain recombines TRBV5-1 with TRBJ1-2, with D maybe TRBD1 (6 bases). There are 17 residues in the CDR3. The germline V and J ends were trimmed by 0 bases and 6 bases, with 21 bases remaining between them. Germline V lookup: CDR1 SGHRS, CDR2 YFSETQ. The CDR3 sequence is CASSLGRGQGYSDGYTF. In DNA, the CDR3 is TGCGCCAGCAGCTTGGGACGGGGGCAGGGTTATTCGGATGGCTACACCTTC.